The entry below gives a single TCR beta chain sequence along with its context. This sample stems from a study of blood T cell repertoires in COVID-19. Study context: Acute and convalescent COVID-19 specimens originated in the United States, Italy and Spain. T cells, B-cell-depleted T cells, or PBMCs supplied cDNA or gDNA.

Original analysis: Reference gene primer amplification in the assay estimated nucleated cell counts. Profiled with immunoSEQ multiplex PCR; TCRdb holds only in-frame clones, not every one. D and trimming were read from the DNA, whereas the V and J calls and clone size are those reported in that table. The sample consists of about 140,000 clones, around 85% of them appearing once. The germline V gene encodes CDR1 DFQATT and CDR2 SNEGSKA (reference sequence). CDR3 size: 12 residues. Trimming pared 3 bases from V and 0 bases from J, leaving 5 bases between. Material for sequencing was peripheral blood. The sequence derives from a man between 50 and 59 years old with acute or convalescent COVID-19. This chain uses TRBV20-1 with TRBJ1-2, with D uncertain. The DNA for the CDR3 is TGCAGTGCTAGTGCAGCTAACTATGGCTACACCTTC. Translated: CSASAANYGYTF.